A selection of T cell receptor beta chains follows, all from one sample in a study of T cells in Graves' hyperthyroidism and ophthalmopathy. MiXCR, applied by TCRdb to the multiplex PCR reads, yields one record per CDR3 protein. The table shows 460,000 or so distinct CDR3 sequences, with around 15% occurring only once. Sample: blood. The receptors shown here come from a young woman with Graves' hyperthyroidism. Each CDR3 is given with its conserved first and last residue. The D gene is left open where the match is weak. Clone size appears in some rows only: once, few, many, or a class for an expanded clone.

>TRBD1|TRBV7-8|many|TRBJ2-3|22
CASSLGVLGQVVEGQNTDTQYF
TGTGCCAGCAGCTTAGGGGTGCTCGGACAGGTTGTTGAAGGACAGAACACAGATACGCAGTATTTT
>TRBD2|TRBV12-3/TRBV12-4|many|TRBJ2-3|17
CASSPKGSSGAGDTQYF
TGTGCCAGCAGCCCTAAGGGTTCGAGCGGGGCTGGGGATACGCAGTATTTT
>TRBD1|TRBV15|many|TRBJ1-5|14
CATSGDRGGQPQHF
TGTGCCACCAGCGGCGACAGGGGTGGTCAGCCCCAGCATTTT
>TRBD1|TRBV12-3/TRBV12-4|many|TRBJ1-2|13
CASSPGGIYGYTF
TGTGCCAGCAGTCCAGGGGGGATCTATGGCTACACCTTC
>TRBD2|TRBV20-1|many|TRBJ2-2|16
CSAKLAGGPYTGELFF
TGCAGTGCTAAATTAGCGGGAGGGCCGTACACCGGGGAGCTGTTTTTT
>NA|TRBV20-1|many|TRBJ2-5|13
CSARVGGLETQYF
TGCAGTGCTAGGGTTGGAGGGCTAGAGACCCAGTACTTC
>NA|TRBV5-5|many|TRBJ1-1|15
CASSLGLVDVEEAFF
TGTGCCAGCAGCTTGGGACTCGTGGATGTTGAAGAAGCTTTCTTT
>NA|TRBV11-2|many|TRBJ2-2|17
CASSPHGGARKTGELFF
TGTGCCAGCAGCCCACACGGCGGTGCGAGAAAGACCGGGGAGCTGTTTTTT
>TRBD1|TRBV19|few|TRBJ1-1|13
CASWGQTNTEAFF
TGTGCCTCCTGGGGACAGACGAACACTGAAGCTTTCTTT
>NA|TRBV19|NA|TRBJ2-5|14
CASSARLDQETQYF
TGTGCCAGTAGTGCCAGACTAGACCAAGAGACCCAGTACTTC
>NA|TRBV7-8|few|TRBJ1-3|16
CASSLGLGNSGNTIYF
TGTGCCAGCAGCTTAGGGTTAGGGAACTCTGGAAACACCATATATTTT
>TRBD1|TRBV2|many|TRBJ2-3|17
CASSGGTGGDLTDTQYF
TGTGCCAGCAGTGGGGGGACAGGGGGCGATCTCACAGATACGCAGTATTTT
>NA|TRBV20-1|many|TRBJ1-1|11
CSAPWNTEAFF
TGCAGTGCCCCCTGGAACACTGAAGCTTTCTTT
>TRBD1|TRBV5-4|NA|TRBJ1-1|14
CASSFDREVTEAFF
TGTGCCAGCAGCTTCGACAGGGAGGTCACTGAAGCTTTCTTT
>TRBD1|TRBV9|many|TRBJ1-1|14
CASSAWTGNTEAFF
TGTGCCAGCAGCGCGTGGACAGGGAACACTGAAGCTTTCTTT
>TRBD2|TRBV7-3|NA|TRBJ2-3|15
CASSLAGGGTDTKYF
TGTGCCAGCAGCTTAGCGGGAGGTGGCACAGATACGAAGTATTTT
>NA|TRBV7-6|NA|TRBJ2-1|18
CASSLASDLGGNYNEQFF
TGTGCCAGCAGCTTAGCGTCCGACCTGGGCGGAAACTACAATGAGCAGTTCTTC
>NA|TRBV30|NA|TRBJ2-1|13
CAWTKGFYNEQFF
TGTGCCTGGACGAAGGGCTTCTACAATGAGCAGTTCTTC
>TRBD2|TRBV6-2/TRBV6-3|many|TRBJ2-1|13
CASSYRAGYEQFF
TGTGCCAGCAGTTACCGAGCGGGATATGAGCAGTTCTTC
>NA|TRBV12-3/TRBV12-4|many|TRBJ1-2|14
CASSLGWQGLGYTF
TGTGCCAGCAGTTTAGGGTGGCAGGGACTTGGCTACACCTTC
>TRBD2|TRBV7-2|NA|TRBJ2-2|19
CASSLSFSAGGPGTGELFF
TGTGCCAGCAGCTTATCTTTTTCCGCGGGAGGGCCCGGAACCGGGGAGCTGTTTTTT
>NA|TRBV10-3|NA|TRBJ1-6|13
CAISRDSDSPLHF
TGTGCCATCAGTCGTGATTCGGATTCACCCCTCCACTTT
>NA|TRBV20-1|NA|TRBJ2-7|14
CSASEDRWDYEQYF
TGCAGTGCTAGCGAAGACAGGTGGGACTACGAGCAGTACTTC
>TRBD1|TRBV30|few|TRBJ2-7|15
CAWSGNRGSSYEQYF
TGTGCCTGGAGTGGGAACAGGGGCTCCTCCTACGAGCAGTACTTC
>NA|TRBV7-9|many|TRBJ1-1|14
CASSPMALNTEAFF
TGTGCCAGCAGCCCCATGGCCCTGAACACTGAAGCTTTCTTT
>NA|TRBV28|few|TRBJ2-5|14
CASSFTRRQETQYF
TGTGCCAGCAGTTTTACAAGGAGACAAGAGACCCAGTACTTC
>NA|TRBV10-1|NA|TRBJ2-1|14
CASTRRSSYNEQFF
TGCGCCAGCACCCGGCGTTCCTCCTACAATGAGCAGTTCTTC
>TRBD1|TRBV30|many|TRBJ2-4|14
CAWRDRDRGDIQYF
TGTGCCTGGAGGGACCGGGACAGGGGGGACATTCAGTACTTC
>TRBD2|TRBV24-1|NA|TRBJ2-7|15
CATSDPSGNPYEQYF
TGTGCCACCAGTGACCCCAGCGGGAACCCCTACGAGCAGTACTTC
>TRBD1|TRBV6-1|NA|TRBJ1-4|15
CASKTKGTGDGKLFF
TGTGCCAGCAAAACCAAAGGGACAGGGGACGGAAAACTGTTTTTT
>TRBD1|TRBV6-1|many|TRBJ1-2|13
CASSEDRVGGYTF
TGTGCCAGCAGCGAAGACAGGGTTGGCGGCTACACCTTC
>TRBD2|TRBV20-1|NA|TRBJ2-1|12
CSVRSGDNEQFF
TGCAGTGTCCGGAGCGGGGACAATGAGCAGTTCTTC
>NA|TRBV6-2/TRBV6-3|NA|TRBJ1-2|15
CASSYSGGSDYGYTF
TGTGCCAGCAGTTACTCGGGGGGCAGTGACTATGGCTACACCTTC
>NA|TRBV12-3/TRBV12-4|many|TRBJ2-7|13
CASTVLWGGEQYF
TGTGCCAGCACCGTCTTATGGGGCGGGGAGCAGTACTTC
>NA|TRBV5-1|NA|TRBJ2-1|12
CASSQNAGEQFF
TGCGCCAGCAGCCAGAATGCGGGAGAGCAGTTCTTC
>NA|TRBV12-3/TRBV12-4|many|TRBJ2-7|12
CASRSPGYEQYF
TGTGCCAGCAGATCCCCAGGCTACGAGCAGTACTTC
>NA|TRBV6-1|many|TRBJ2-5|12
CATRGVGETQYF
TGTGCCACCCGCGGGGTAGGGGAGACCCAGTACTTC
>TRBD1|TRBV9|few|TRBJ1-4|15
CASSAHRGLGEKLFF
TGTGCCAGCAGCGCCCACAGGGGGCTAGGAGAAAAACTGTTTTTT
>TRBD1|TRBV20-1|few|TRBJ2-4|14
CSARLRDRNSAQYF
TGCAGTGCTAGACTCCGGGACAGAAATTCGGCTCAGTACTTC
>NA|TRBV30|NA|TRBJ2-1|12
CACVDALNEQFF
TGTGCCTGTGTGGACGCACTCAATGAGCAGTTCTTC
>NA|TRBV20-1|many|TRBJ1-1|12
CSASKRHPEAFF
TGCAGTGCTAGCAAGCGTCACCCTGAAGCTTTCTTT
>TRBD1|TRBV14|NA|TRBJ1-4|15
CASSQVRSGTVKLFF
TGTGCCAGCAGCCAAGTCCGCTCCGGGACAGTAAAACTGTTTTTT
>NA|TRBV24-1|NA|TRBJ2-2|13
CATRASNTGELFF
TGTGCCACGCGGGCCTCGAACACCGGGGAGCTGTTTTTT
>TRBD1|TRBV20-1|many|TRBJ2-7|14
CSARGDRGVYEQYF
TGCAGTGCTAGAGGTGACAGGGGGGTCTACGAGCAGTACTTC
>TRBD1|TRBV20-1|many|TRBJ1-4|19
CSANLYRDRGTATNEKLFF
TGCAGTGCTAACCTATACCGGGACAGGGGAACTGCAACTAATGAAAAACTGTTTTTT
>NA|TRBV11-2|many|TRBJ2-1|13
CASSSTSPDEQFF
TGTGCCAGCAGTTCCACTAGCCCTGATGAGCAGTTCTTC
>NA|TRBV3-1|many|TRBJ2-1|14
CASSQDGLAREQFF
TGTGCCAGCAGCCAAGATGGGCTAGCACGTGAGCAGTTCTTC
>NA|TRBV11-3|many|TRBJ2-3|16
CASSLGHSPAGDTQYF
TGTGCCAGCAGCTTAGGACACAGCCCTGCGGGAGATACGCAGTATTTT
>NA|TRBV20-1|few|TRBJ1-2|14
CSARPGSVGYGYTF
TGCAGTGCCCGTCCGGGGAGTGTGGGCTATGGCTACACCTTC